The 31 T cell receptor beta chains below were found in one sample sequenced in a study of cytomegalovirus exposure and HLA in healthy donors. PCR employed 60 Vbeta and 13 Jbeta primers. TCRdb's table, derived via immunoSEQ multiplex PCR, lists solely in-frame clones and lacks some. In the table there are roughly 99,000 clones, around 85% of which are singletons. The sequenced sample consisted of PBMCs. The source of these receptors is a man aged 30 to 45 in good health and CMV-seronegative.

The chain uses TRBV9 and TRBJ2-7; TRBD2 matches at 8 bases. The V gene end was trimmed by 0 bases and the J gene end by 0 bases; junction bases not matched to a gene: 2. The CDR3 length is 15 residues. CDR1 is SGDLS and CDR2 is YYNGEE in the germline V gene. This CDR3 is CASSVGGTSSYEQYF. CDR3 nucleotides: TGTGCCAGCAGCGTAGGTGGGACTAGCTCCTACGAGCAGTACTTC.

CDR3: CASSQPNSGSSYEQYF. The CDR3 bases are TGTGCCAGCAGCCAGCCTAATAGCGGGAGCTCCTACGAGCAGTACTTC. The chain employs TRBV4-2 and TRBJ2-7, with TRBD2 identical over 9 bases. Germline trimming cut 3 bases from V and 0 bases from J; bases unmatched to any gene: 6. The CDR3 is 16 residues long. Germline loops: CDR1 LGHNA, CDR2 YNFKEQ.

The chain recombines TRBV7-8 with TRBJ1-2; 9 bases are a match to TRBD1. The CDR3 covers 14 residues. J was trimmed by 1 base and V by 5 bases; bases with no gene match: 2. The V gene's germline CDR1 is SGHVS and CDR2 FQNEAQ. CDR3 nucleotide sequence: TGTGCCAGCAGCGGGACAGGGTTTAACTATGGCTACACCTTC. This encodes CASSGTGFNYGYTF.

This rearrangement joins TRBV7-2 to TRBJ2-1; 10 nucleotides agree with TRBD1. The CDR3 runs 13 residues. CDR1 and CDR2 from the germline V gene are SGHTA and FQGNSA. Trimming took 6 bases from V and 9 from J; bases not matched to a gene: 5. CDR3 coding DNA: TGTGCCAGCAGACCGACAGGGGGCGGTGAGCAGTTCTTC. It is translated as CASRPTGGGEQFF. Looking up the rest from reference TRBV7-2 and TRBJ2-1 gives the full variable domain: GAGVSQSPSNKVTEKGKDVELRCDPISGHTALYWYRQSLGQGLEFLIYFQGNSAPDKSGLPSDRFSAERTGGSVSTLTIQRTQQEDSAVYLCASRPTGGGEQFFGPGTRLTVL.

The gene calls are TRBV7-8 and TRBJ2-1; possibly TRBD1 for D (8 bases). Germline CDR1 SGHVS, CDR2 FQNEAQ. Trimming cost V 6 bases and J 0 bases, with 15 bases left between them. The CDR3 sequence is 16 residues long. CDR3 bases: TGTGCCAGCAGTACACAGGGGGGGGCCTCCTACAATGAGCAGTTCTTC. Translation gives CASSTQGGASYNEQFF.

The chain recombines TRBV10-3 with TRBJ2-2; D remains unclear. Trimming shortened V by 8 bases and J by 0 bases, and 10 bases separated the two germline ends. Per the germline V gene, CDR1 is ENHRY and CDR2 is SYGVKD. The length of the CDR3 is 14 residues. The CDR3 sequence is CAIGRTTNTGELFF. The CDR3 DNA sequence: TGTGCCATCGGGCGAACAACGAACACCGGGGAGCTGTTTTTT.

The V call is TRBV6-5, the J call TRBJ2-1, with D possibly matching TRBD1 (5 bases). Germline V gene lookup returns CDR1 MNHEY and CDR2 SVGAGI. The CDR3 extends over 15 amino acids. Trimming removed 5 bases from V and 8 bases from J, with 19 bases in between. CDR3: CASSIIRVERDEQFF. In nucleotides, the CDR3 is TGTGCCAGCAGTATCATCAGGGTCGAAAGGGATGAGCAGTTCTTC.

This clone was observed once. The chain recombines TRBV7-8 with TRBJ2-3; D not resolved. The CDR3 totals 15 residues. V lost 5 bases, J lost 0 bases, and 12 bases lay in between. The V gene's germline CDR1 is SGHVS and CDR2 FQNEAQ. Here the CDR3 DNA reads TGTGCCAGCAGCCTAGGAGTATCTAGCACAGATACGCAGTATTTT. Translated: CASSLGVSSTDTQYF.

CDR3 loop: CASSLRGSGMGNEQFF. The CDR3 DNA follows: TGCGCCAGCAGCTTGAGAGGGAGCGGAATGGGCAATGAGCAGTTCTTC. This chain joins TRBV5-1 and TRBJ2-1; TRBD2 might be the D (5 bases). Trimming took 1 base from V and 6 from J, leaving 17 bases between them. CDR3 size: 16 residues. The germline CDR1 and CDR2 sequences are SGHRS and YFSETQ.

This sequence joins TRBV30 and TRBJ1-5; the match to TRBD1 covers 10 bases. The CDR3 has 13 residues. Losses at the gene ends were 7 bases for V and 7 bases for J; bases not matched to a gene: 7. Per germline, CDR1 GTSNPN and CDR2 SVGIG (reference sequence). The DNA of the CDR3 is TGTGCCTTAGACGAGGACAGGGGGCAGCCCCAGCATTTT. Its protein product is CALDEDRGQPQHF.

V gene TRBV29-1 combines with J gene TRBJ2-2, with 10 bases that match TRBD2. Germline V gives CDR1 SQVTM, CDR2 ANQGSEA. The CDR3 runs to 14 residues. V was pared by 3 bases and J by 6 bases, with 4 bases of the junction left unmatched. The CDR3 DNA follows: TGCAGCGTTGAGCTAGCGGGGGTCCCCGGGGAGCTGTTTTTT. Its protein product is CSVELAGVPGELFF.

The rearrangement uses TRBV18 and TRBJ1-1, with D possibly being TRBD1 (6 bases). CDR1 and CDR2 from the germline V gene are KGHSH and LQKENI. The CDR3 is 17 amino acids. Deletions cut 3 bases from V and 0 bases from J, with 17 bases between. CDR3 sequence reads: CASSPSGTRKLNTEAFF. The CDR3 region has the DNA TGTGCCAGCTCACCTTCCGGGACAAGAAAATTGAACACTGAAGCTTTCTTT. Using reference TRBV18 and TRBJ1-1 for the parts outside the CDR3, the full variable domain is NAGVMQNPRHLVRRRGQEARLRCSPMKGHSHVYWYRQLPEEGLKFMVYLQKENIIDESGMPKERFSAEFPKEGPSILRIQQVVRGDSAAYFCASSPSGTRKLNTEAFFGQGTRLTVV.

The gene calls are TRBV5-6 and TRBJ1-2, with 7 bases that match TRBD1. The CDR3 length is 14 residues. With V trimmed by 4 bases and J by 4 bases, 7 bases remained unmatched. CDR1 is SGHDT and CDR2 is YYEEEE in the germline V gene. The CDR3 here is CASSTGTVGYGYTF. DNA for the CDR3: TGTGCCAGCAGCACGGGGACAGTCGGCTATGGCTACACCTTC.

The gene calls are TRBV6-5 and TRBJ1-5; perhaps TRBD1 as D (5 bases). The germline V and J ends were trimmed by 4 bases and 2 bases, with 9 bases remaining between them. The CDR3 runs to 14 residues. The germline CDR1 and CDR2 sequences are MNHEY and SVGAGI. The CDR3 region has the DNA TGTGCCAGCAGTTCCGGGGGGGGCAATCAGCCCCAGCATTTT. Amino acid sequence: CASSSGGGNQPQHF.

The rearrangement joins TRBV7-9 to TRBJ2-1, with D possibly being TRBD2 (6 bases). The length of the CDR3 is 15 residues. Looked up from germline, CDR1 is SEHNR and CDR2 is FQNEAQ (reference sequence). The V and J ends lost 5 bases and 7 bases respectively, with 18 bases between them. The CDR3 sequence is CASSPGTALRNEQFF. CDR3 DNA: TGTGCCAGCAGCCCCGGGACTGCCCTTCGGAATGAGCAGTTCTTC.

This chain uses TRBV7-2 with TRBJ2-7, with 8 bases aligning to TRBD1. The CDR3 runs to 15 residues. Trimming took 1 base from V and 2 from J; bases not matched to a gene: 4. Germline V gene sequence: CDR1 SGHTA, CDR2 FQGNSA. The DNA of the CDR3 is TGTGCCAGCAGCTTAGAACAGGGGGACCCCTACGAGCAGTACTTC. This sequence encodes CASSLEQGDPYEQYF.

The chain carries TRBV7-6 and TRBJ2-3; tentative D call: TRBD2 (6 bases). The CDR3 consists of 14 residues. V was trimmed by 7 bases and J by 6 bases, leaving 17 bases between them. Germline V lookup: CDR1 SGHVS, CDR2 FNYEAQ. The CDR3 is CASTLDPGEDTQYF. CDR3 nucleotide sequence: TGTGCCAGCACCCTGGACCCGGGGGAGGATACGCAGTATTTT.

CDR3 amino acids: CASSADRPPSYEQYF. CDR3 bases: TGTGCCAGCAGCGCCGACAGGCCCCCCTCCTACGAGCAGTACTTC. The J gene is TRBJ2-7, the V gene TRBV6-1; the D gene is possibly TRBD1 (6 bases). The germline V gene has CDR1 MNHNS and CDR2 SASEGT. Trimming pared 6 bases from V and 0 bases from J, leaving 15 bases between. The CDR3 loop spans 15 amino acids.

The table lists this clone with a count of one. The chain uses TRBV4-1 and TRBJ2-5, with 9 bases fitting TRBD2. Germline V lookup: CDR1 MGHRA, CDR2 YSYEKL. V was clipped by 2 bases and J by 1 base; unmatched bases: 5. The CDR3 has 16 amino acids. This CDR3 is CASSQSASGIQETQYF. The CDR3 DNA follows: TGCGCCAGCAGCCAATCGGCTAGCGGGATCCAAGAGACCCAGTACTTC.

This sequence joins TRBV11-3 and TRBJ2-7, with 10 bases identical to TRBD1. The length of the CDR3 is 15 residues. The trim removed 4 bases at V and 1 base at J, leaving 4 bases unmatched. Germline-derived CDR1 and CDR2 are SGHNT and YENEEA. CDR3 sequence (DNA): TGTGCCAGCAGCTCTGGACAGGGGGGATCCTACGAGCAGTACTTC. Translating gives CASSSGQGGSYEQYF.

The rearrangement uses TRBV7-2 and TRBJ2-1; D perhaps matches TRBD1 (6 bases). The CDR3 is made up of 13 amino acids. V was shortened by 6 bases and J by 4 bases, with 10 bases between the two germline ends. Looked up from germline, CDR1 is SGHTA and CDR2 is FQGNSA. CDR3 sequence: CASRGALYNEQFF. As DNA, the CDR3 is TGTGCCAGCAGGGGGGCTCTATACAATGAGCAGTTCTTC.

The chain employs TRBV7-9 and TRBJ2-1; D uncertain. This CDR3 is 15 amino acids long. V lost 3 bases to trimming and J lost 0 bases, with 9 bases between them. The germline CDR1 and CDR2 sequences are SEHNR and FQNEAQ (reference sequence). The CDR3 bases are TGTGCCAGCAGCTTGACTCTAAGCTCCTACAATGAGCAGTTCTTC. Encoded protein: CASSLTLSSYNEQFF.

CDR3 DNA sequence: TGTGCCAGCAGTTATAAGTCGGACACTGAAGCTTTCTTT. It is translated as CASSYKSDTEAFF. The chain couples TRBV6-5 to TRBJ1-1; no reliable D call. Germline values: CDR1 MNHEY, CDR2 SVGAGI. V lost 3 bases, J lost 3 bases, and 8 bases lay in between. CDR3 size: 13 residues.

The chain has TRBV23-1 and TRBJ2-7, with a tentative D call TRBD2 (6 bases). TRBV23-1 is reported as an ORF; its role is uncertain. This CDR3 contains 14 residues. V shed 4 bases and J shed 3 bases, with 13 bases lying between them. This CDR3 is CASSPQGLFYEQYF. CDR3 coding DNA: TGCGCCAGCAGTCCCCAGGGACTTTTCTACGAGCAGTACTTC.

This CDR3 is CASSWDSVREQFF. CDR3 in DNA: TGTGCCAGCAGTTGGGACTCCGTGAGAGAGCAGTTCTTC. The rearrangement joins TRBV6-5 to TRBJ2-1, with D maybe TRBD2 (6 bases). The CDR3 totals 13 residues. Germline-derived CDR1 and CDR2 are MNHEY and SVGAGI. V lost 4 bases to trimming and J lost 10 bases, with 14 bases between them.

This rearrangement joins TRBV25-1 to TRBJ2-2, with 7 bases fitting TRBD2. CDR1 and CDR2 from the germline V gene are MGHDK and SYGVNS. CDR3 length equals 18 residues. The V segment lost 0 bases and the J segment 6 bases; nucleotides outside the gene matches: 13. CDR3 loop: CASSEYGLSGVPAGELFF. In DNA form, the CDR3 reads TGTGCCAGCAGTGAATACGGGTTGAGCGGGGTCCCGGCCGGGGAGCTGTTTTTT.

The chain employs TRBV6-4 and TRBJ2-1, with D perhaps TRBD2 (5 bases). CDR3 length equals 16 residues. The germline V gene has CDR1 MRHNA and CDR2 SNTAGT. The V and J ends lost 6 bases and 0 bases respectively, with 15 bases between them. The CDR3 nucleotides are TGTGCCAGCAGGCTCCTCCTGGGGAGCTCCTACAATGAGCAGTTCTTC. Translation gives CASRLLLGSSYNEQFF.

The J gene is TRBJ1-2, the V gene TRBV5-1; D may be TRBD1 (5 bases). This CDR3 spans 14 amino acids. V was cut by 3 bases and J by 4 bases, with 13 bases left in between. The germline V gene encodes CDR1 SGHRS and CDR2 YFSETQ. The chain's CDR3 is CASSSSQGGYGYTF. The CDR3 bases are TGCGCCAGCAGCTCCTCGCAGGGTGGCTATGGCTACACCTTC.

V usage is TRBV7-6 and J usage is TRBJ1-6; D is ambiguous. CDR3 length equals 11 residues. Trimming removed 4 bases from V and 9 bases from J, with 4 bases in between. CDR1 is SGHVS, CDR2 FNYEAQ, per germline. CDR3 protein: CASSSGSPLHF. The CDR3 coding sequence is TGTGCCAGCAGCTCCGGTTCACCCCTCCACTTT.

The genes are TRBV6-1 and TRBJ1-5; tentatively, D is TRBD1 (5 bases). Trimming took 7 bases from V and 2 from J, leaving 9 bases between them. There are 13 residues in the CDR3. The V gene's germline CDR1 is MNHNS and CDR2 SASEGT. In DNA form, the CDR3 reads TGTGCCAGCACCAGGGAGGGCAATCAGCCCCAGCATTTT. Residues: CASTREGNQPQHF.

The chain recombines TRBV2 with TRBJ2-7, with D possibly matching TRBD1 (6 bases). V lost 3 bases, J lost 2 bases, and 11 bases lay in between. Germline CDR1 reads SNHLY; CDR2 reads FYNNEI. This CDR3 spans 14 amino acids. CDR3 bases: TGTGCCAGCAGTGAGTACAGGGAAGCCTACGAGCAGTACTTC. Translation: CASSEYREAYEQYF.